This T cell receptor (beta chain) was documented in a study of blood T cell repertoires in COVID-19. For the study at large: PBMCs, B-cell-depleted T cells, or T cells were the source of the cDNA or gDNA that made up the material.

The length of the CDR3 is 13 residues. From germline, CDR1 is SGHRS and CDR2 YFSETQ. V was shortened by 4 bases and J by 2 bases, with 8 bases between the two germline ends. Profiled with immunoSEQ multiplex PCR; TCRdb holds only in-frame clones, not every one. Among about 260,000 clones listed, 91% were seen once. The sequencing sample was made of peripheral blood. This chain links TRBV5-1 with TRBJ2-3, with D uncertain. This receptor was identified in a person under 30 with COVID-19, enrolled during active disease. CDR3 protein: CASSHGYTDTQYF. Here the CDR3 DNA reads TGCGCCAGCAGCCACGGGTACACAGATACGCAGTATTTT.